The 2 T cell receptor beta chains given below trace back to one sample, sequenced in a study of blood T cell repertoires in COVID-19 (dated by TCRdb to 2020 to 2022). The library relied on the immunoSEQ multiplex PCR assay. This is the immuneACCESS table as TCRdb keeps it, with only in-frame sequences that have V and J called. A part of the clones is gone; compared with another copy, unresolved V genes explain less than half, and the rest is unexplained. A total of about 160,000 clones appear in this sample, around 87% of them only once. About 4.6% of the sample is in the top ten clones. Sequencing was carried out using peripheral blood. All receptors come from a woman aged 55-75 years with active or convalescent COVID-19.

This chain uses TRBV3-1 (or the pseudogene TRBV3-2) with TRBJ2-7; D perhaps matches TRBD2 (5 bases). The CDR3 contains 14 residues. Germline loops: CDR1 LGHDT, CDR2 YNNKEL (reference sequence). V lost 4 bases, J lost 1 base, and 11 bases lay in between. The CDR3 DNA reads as TGTGCCAGCAGCCCCGCACTAGGGTCCTACGAGCAGTACTTC. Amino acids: CASSPALGSYEQYF.

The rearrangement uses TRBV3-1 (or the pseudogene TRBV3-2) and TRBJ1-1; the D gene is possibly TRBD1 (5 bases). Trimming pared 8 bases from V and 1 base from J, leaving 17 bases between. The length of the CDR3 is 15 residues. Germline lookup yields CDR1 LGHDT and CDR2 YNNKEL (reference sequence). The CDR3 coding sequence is TGTGCCAGCCGATGGGGGGGTTGGGAGAACACTGAAGCTTTCTTT. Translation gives CASRWGGWENTEAFF.